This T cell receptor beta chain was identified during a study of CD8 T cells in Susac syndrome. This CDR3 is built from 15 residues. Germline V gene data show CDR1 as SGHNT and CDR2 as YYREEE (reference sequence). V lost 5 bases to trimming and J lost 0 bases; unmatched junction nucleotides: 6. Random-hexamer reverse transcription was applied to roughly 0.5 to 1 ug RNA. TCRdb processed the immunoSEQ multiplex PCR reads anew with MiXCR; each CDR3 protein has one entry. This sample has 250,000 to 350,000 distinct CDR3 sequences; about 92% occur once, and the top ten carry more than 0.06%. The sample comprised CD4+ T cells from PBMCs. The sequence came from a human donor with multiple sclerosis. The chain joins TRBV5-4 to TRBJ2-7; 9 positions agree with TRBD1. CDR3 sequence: CASRFDRGVSYEQYF. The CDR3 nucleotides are TGTGCCAGCAGATTTGACAGGGGGGTCTCCTACGAGCAGTACTTC.